The 5 T cell receptor beta chains listed next were all sequenced from one sample in a study of cytotoxic CD8 clonotypes in ibrutinib-treated CLL. Using immunoSEQ multiplex PCR, the repertoire was profiled, and TCRdb retains in-frame clones only, with some absent. The table includes roughly 200,000 clones, over 55% detected once. Sample: PBMCs, taken after 24 months of ibrutinib treatment. The source of these receptors is a human donor with chronic lymphocytic leukemia.

The genes are TRBV7-9 and TRBJ2-1; the match to TRBD2 covers 8 bases. CDR1 is SEHNR, CDR2 FQNEAQ, per germline (reference sequence). V shed 1 base and J 5 bases; nucleotides not matched to a gene: 4. The CDR3 has 15 residues. CDR3 coding DNA: TGTGCCAGCAGCTTAGGTAGCGGGAACCACAATGAGCAGTTCTTC. It is translated as CASSLGSGNHNEQFF.

This clone was seen a handful of times. The V call is TRBV25-1, the J call TRBJ1-1; a possible D gene is TRBD1 (6 bases). The V end was cut by 3 bases, the J end by 7 bases, with 15 bases between. There are 14 residues in the CDR3. From germline, CDR1 is MGHDK and CDR2 SYGVNS. DNA for the CDR3: TGTGCCAGCAGTGATTACAGTCGGGGGCTTGAAGCTTTCTTT. This gives the protein CASSDYSRGLEAFF.

The CDR3, as DNA: TGCGCCAGCAGCCAAGTTCCAGCCACGTCCTACGAGCAGTACTTC. Translated, it gives CASSQVPATSYEQYF. The chain recombines TRBV4-1 with TRBJ2-7; unclear D gene. This CDR3 is built from 15 residues. Trimming cost V 1 base and J 1 base, with 11 bases left between them. CDR1 is MGHRA, CDR2 YSYEKL, per germline.

This clone was counted a few times. This chain uses TRBV28 with TRBJ2-5; 12 bases match TRBD2. The CDR3 covers 15 residues. CDR1 MDHEN and CDR2 SYDVKM come from the germline V gene. V shed 5 bases, J shed 6 bases, and the junction held 7 bases outside the gene matches. The CDR3 protein is CASSRVTSGRKTQYF. Here the CDR3 DNA reads TGTGCCAGCAGTCGGGTAACTAGCGGGAGGAAGACCCAGTACTTC.

The sample holds one count of this clone. The chain is built from TRBV11-2 and TRBJ2-3, with 8 nucleotides matching TRBD2. The CDR3 sequence is 16 residues long. CDR1 is SGHAT, CDR2 FQNNGV, per germline. After removal of 5 bases from V and 2 bases from J, the junction contained 9 bases not matched to a gene. CDR3 region: CASSPRGGLVTDTQYF. The CDR3 DNA is TGTGCCAGCAGCCCCCGCGGGGGACTAGTCACAGATACGCAGTATTTT.